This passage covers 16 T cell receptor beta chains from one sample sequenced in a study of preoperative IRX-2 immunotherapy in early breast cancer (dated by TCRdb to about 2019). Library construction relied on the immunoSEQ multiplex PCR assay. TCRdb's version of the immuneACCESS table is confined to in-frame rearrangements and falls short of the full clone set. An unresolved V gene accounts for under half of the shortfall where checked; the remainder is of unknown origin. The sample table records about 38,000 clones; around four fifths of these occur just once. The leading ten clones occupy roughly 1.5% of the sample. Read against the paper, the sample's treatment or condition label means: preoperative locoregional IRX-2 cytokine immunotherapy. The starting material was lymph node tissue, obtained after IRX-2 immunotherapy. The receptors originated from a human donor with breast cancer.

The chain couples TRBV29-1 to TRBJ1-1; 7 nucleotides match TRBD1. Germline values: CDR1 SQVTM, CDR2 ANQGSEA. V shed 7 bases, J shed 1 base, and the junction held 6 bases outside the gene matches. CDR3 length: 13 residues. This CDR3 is CSARGQGNTEAFF. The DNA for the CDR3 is TGCAGCGCGAGGGGGCAGGGGAACACTGAAGCTTTCTTT. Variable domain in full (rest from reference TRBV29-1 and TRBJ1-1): SAVISQKPSRDICQRGTSLTIQCQVDSQVTMMFWYRQQPGQSLTLIATANQGSEATYESGFVIDKFPISRPNLTFSTLTVSNMSPEDSSIYLCSARGQGNTEAFFGQGTRLTVV.

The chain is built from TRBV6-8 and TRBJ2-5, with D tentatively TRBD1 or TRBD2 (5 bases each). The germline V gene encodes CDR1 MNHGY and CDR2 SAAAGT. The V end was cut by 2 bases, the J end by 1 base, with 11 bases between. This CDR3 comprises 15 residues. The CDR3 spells CASSYLGVTQETQYF. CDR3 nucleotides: TGTGCCAGCAGTTACCTGGGGGTCACCCAAGAGACCCAGTACTTC.

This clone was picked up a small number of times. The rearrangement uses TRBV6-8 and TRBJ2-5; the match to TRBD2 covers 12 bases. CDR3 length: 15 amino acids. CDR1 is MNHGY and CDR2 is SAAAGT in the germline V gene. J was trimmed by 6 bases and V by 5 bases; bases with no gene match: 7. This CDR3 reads CASSPTSGGGKTQYF. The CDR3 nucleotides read TGTGCCAGCAGTCCGACTAGCGGGGGTGGGAAGACCCAGTACTTC.

The CDR3 nucleotides are TGTGCCAGTACCTCAGAGGTTATTAACTATGGCTACACCTTC. Translating gives CASTSEVINYGYTF. The chain has TRBV19 and TRBJ1-2; D not certain. The CDR3 loop spans 14 amino acids. CDR1 and CDR2 from the germline V gene are LNHDA and SQIVND (reference sequence). Between the trimmed V and J ends, which lost 7 bases and 1 base, there was a span of 13 bases.

CDR3 sequence reads: CASSGQGHEKLFF. CDR3 DNA sequence: TGTGCCAGCAGTGGACAGGGCCACGAAAAACTGTTTTTT. The chain uses TRBV25-1 and TRBJ1-4; TRBD1 aligns across 7 bases. V lost 4 bases, J lost 8 bases, and 4 bases stayed unmatched. CDR3 length: 13 residues. Germline V gives CDR1 MGHDK, CDR2 SYGVNS.

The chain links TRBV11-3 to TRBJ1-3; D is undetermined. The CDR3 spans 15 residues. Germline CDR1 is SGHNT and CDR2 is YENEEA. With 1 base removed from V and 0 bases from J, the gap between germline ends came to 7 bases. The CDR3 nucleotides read TGTGCCAGCAGCTTAGGCGGAGTCTCTGGAAACACCATATATTTT. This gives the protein CASSLGGVSGNTIYF.

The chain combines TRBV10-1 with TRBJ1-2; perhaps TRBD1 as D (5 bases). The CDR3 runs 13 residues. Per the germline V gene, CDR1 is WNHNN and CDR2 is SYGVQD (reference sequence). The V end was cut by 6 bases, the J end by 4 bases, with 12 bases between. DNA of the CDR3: TGCGCCAGCAGCCTTTTTGGGGCCTATGGCTACACCTTC. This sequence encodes CASSLFGAYGYTF.

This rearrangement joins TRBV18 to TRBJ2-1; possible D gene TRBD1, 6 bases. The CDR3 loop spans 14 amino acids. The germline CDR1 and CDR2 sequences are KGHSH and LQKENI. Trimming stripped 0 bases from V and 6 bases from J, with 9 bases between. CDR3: CASSPPVGGNEQFF. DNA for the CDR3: TGTGCCAGCTCACCACCGGTAGGGGGCAATGAGCAGTTCTTC.

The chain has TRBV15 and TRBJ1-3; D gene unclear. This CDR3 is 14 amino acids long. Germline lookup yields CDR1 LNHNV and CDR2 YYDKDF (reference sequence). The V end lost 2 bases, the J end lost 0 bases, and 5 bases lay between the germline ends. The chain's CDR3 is CATSRRNSGNTIYF. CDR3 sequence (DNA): TGTGCCACCAGCAGACGGAACTCTGGAAACACCATATATTTT. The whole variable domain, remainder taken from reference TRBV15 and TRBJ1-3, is DAMVIQNPRYQVTQFGKPVTLSCSQTLNHNVMYWYQQKSSQAPKLLFHYYDKDFNNEADTPDNFQSRRPNTSFCFLDIRSPGLGDTAMYLCATSRRNSGNTIYFGEGSWLTVV.

This CDR3 is CASSLGASSYNEQFF. Here the CDR3 DNA reads TGCGCCAGCAGCTTGGGGGCGAGCTCCTACAATGAGCAGTTCTTC. This chain connects TRBV5-1 to TRBJ2-1, with D uncertain. Germline lookup yields CDR1 SGHRS and CDR2 YFSETQ. This CDR3 is 15 amino acids long. With 0 bases removed from V and 0 bases from J, the gap between germline ends came to 7 bases.

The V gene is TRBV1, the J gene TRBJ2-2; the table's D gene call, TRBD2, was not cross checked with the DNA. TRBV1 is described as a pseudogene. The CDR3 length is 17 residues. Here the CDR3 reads CASSQAWTSGSTGELFF. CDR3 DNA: TGCGCCAGCAGCCAAGCCTGGACTAGCGGGAGTACCGGGGAGCTGTTTTTT.

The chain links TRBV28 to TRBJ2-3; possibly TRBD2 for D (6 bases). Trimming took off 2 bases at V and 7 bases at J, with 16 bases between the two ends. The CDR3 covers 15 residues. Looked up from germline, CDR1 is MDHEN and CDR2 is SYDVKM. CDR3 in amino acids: CASSLASWAGNTQYF. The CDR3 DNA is TGTGCCAGCAGTTTAGCTAGCTGGGCGGGGAATACGCAGTATTTT. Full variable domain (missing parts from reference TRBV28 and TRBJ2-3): DVKVTQSSRYLVKRTGEKVFLECVQDMDHENMFWYRQDPGLGLRLIYFSYDVKMKEKGDIPEGYSVSREKKERFSLILESASTNQTSMYLCASSLASWAGNTQYFGPGTRLTVL.

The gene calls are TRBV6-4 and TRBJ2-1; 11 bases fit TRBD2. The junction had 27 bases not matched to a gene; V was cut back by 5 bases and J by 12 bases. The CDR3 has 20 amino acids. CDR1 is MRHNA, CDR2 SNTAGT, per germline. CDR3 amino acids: CASSSEPTSGGVGRGRAQFF. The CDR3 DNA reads TGTGCCAGCAGTTCCGAACCCACTAGCGGGGGTGTGGGTCGCGGCCGTGCGCAGTTCTTC.

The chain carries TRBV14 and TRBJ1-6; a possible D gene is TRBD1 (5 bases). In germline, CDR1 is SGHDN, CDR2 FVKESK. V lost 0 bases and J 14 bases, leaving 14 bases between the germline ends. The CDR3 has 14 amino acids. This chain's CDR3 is CASSQEGTGRALHF. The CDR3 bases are TGTGCCAGCAGCCAAGAGGGGACGGGGCGGGCCCTCCACTTT. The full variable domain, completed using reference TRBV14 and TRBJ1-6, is EAGVTQFPSHSVIEKGQTVTLRCDPISGHDNLYWYRRVMGKEIKFLLHFVKESKQDESGMPNNRFLAERTGGTYSTLKVQPAELEDSGVYFCASSQEGTGRALHFGNGTRLTVT.

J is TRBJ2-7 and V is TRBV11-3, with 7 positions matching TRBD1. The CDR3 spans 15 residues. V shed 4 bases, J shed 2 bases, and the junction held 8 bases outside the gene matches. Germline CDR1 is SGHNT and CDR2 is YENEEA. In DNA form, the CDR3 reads TGTGCCAGCAGCTCCCTTAACAGGGGACCCTACGAGCAGTACTTC. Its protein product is CASSSLNRGPYEQYF.

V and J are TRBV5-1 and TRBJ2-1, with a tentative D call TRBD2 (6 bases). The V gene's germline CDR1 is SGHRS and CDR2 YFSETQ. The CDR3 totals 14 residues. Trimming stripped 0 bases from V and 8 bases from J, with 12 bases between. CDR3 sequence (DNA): TGCGCCAGCAGCTTGGCGGTGACTAGAGATGAGCAGTTCTTC. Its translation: CASSLAVTRDEQFF.